This TCR beta chain comes out of a study of long-term antiretroviral therapy in people with HIV. The study's findings and limits: Post-treatment diversity went higher with ART but stayed below transplant donor controls.

The assay, immunoSEQ v3.0, was run at survey level. It was 40,000-50,000 T-cell genomes per sample that sequencing targeted. The data were produced by immunoSEQ multiplex PCR, yet TCRdb's version contains in-frame clones alone and is incomplete. The sample includes roughly 36,000 clones, 83% of them seen just once. A remark on this clone: Its cognate antigen is unknown.

The CDR3 runs to 12 residues. Between the trimmed V and J ends, which lost 9 bases and 2 bases, there was a span of 11 bases. The germline V gene encodes CDR1 SNHLY and CDR2 FYNNEI. At least one PBMC sample before ART and at least two after were required. The origin of this receptor is a man aged 18-30 years with HIV. Material: unsorted PBMCs, obtained 0.4 years before starting antiretroviral therapy. This chain links TRBV2 with TRBJ2-7, with D tentatively TRBD1 (6 bases). DNA of the CDR3: TGTGCCAGTAACAGGGATACCTACGAGCAGTACTTC. Its translation is CASNRDTYEQYF.